These 25 T cell receptor beta chains share one sample of origin, sequenced in a study of shared clonotypes between healthy human individuals. CD45RO-negative cells were positively selected for CCR7, leaving out terminally differentiated effector memory CD45RA+ cells. Repertoires were generated with immunoSEQ multiplex PCR, while TCRdb's copy carries only in-frame clones and drops some. The table records about 2.2 million clones, just under 95% of them present only once. Sequencing used naive CD8+ T cells from PBMCs. The receptors shown here come from a man aged 18-30 years in good health. Some clones in this sample may be carry-over from other donors' samples.

The chain uses TRBV15 and TRBJ1-1; 10 nucleotides align to TRBD1. The V and J ends lost 5 bases and 4 bases, in that order; junction bases with no gene match: 4. Germline loops: CDR1 LNHNV, CDR2 YYDKDF (reference sequence). There are 14 residues in the CDR3. The CDR3 is CATSERTGGTEAFF. CDR3 DNA sequence: TGTGCCACCAGCGAGAGGACAGGGGGCACTGAAGCTTTCTTT. The whole variable domain, filled in from reference TRBV15 and TRBJ1-1, reads DAMVIQNPRYQVTQFGKPVTLSCSQTLNHNVMYWYQQKSSQAPKLLFHYYDKDFNNEADTPDNFQSRRPNTSFCFLDIRSPGLGDTAMYLCATSERTGGTEAFFGQGTRLTVV.

The CDR3 sequence: CASSQDGGQQYF. The CDR3 nucleotides read TGTGCCAGCAGCCAAGATGGGGGACAGCAGTACTTC. V and J are TRBV14 and TRBJ2-7; D may match TRBD1 or TRBD2 (5 bases each). CDR3 length equals 12 residues. V dropped 0 bases and J dropped 8 bases, with 8 bases sitting between them. Germline V gene data show CDR1 as SGHDN and CDR2 as FVKESK. Full variable domain (remainder filled in from reference TRBV14 and TRBJ2-7): EAGVTQFPSHSVIEKGQTVTLRCDPISGHDNLYWYRRVMGKEIKFLLHFVKESKQDESGMPNNRFLAERTGGTYSTLKVQPAELEDSGVYFCASSQDGGQQYFGPGTRLTVT.

The chain combines TRBV11-2 with TRBJ2-7, with 10 bases matching TRBD2. V was clipped by 5 bases and J by 0 bases; unmatched bases: 10. CDR3 length: 17 amino acids. From germline, CDR1 is SGHAT and CDR2 FQNNGV. Written as DNA, the CDR3 is TGTGCCAGCAGCGACGCACTAGCGGGAACCAACTCCTACGAGCAGTACTTC. Protein sequence: CASSDALAGTNSYEQYF.

This clone was seen a single time. The chain has TRBV18 and TRBJ2-5; 8 nucleotides align to TRBD2. J lost 3 bases, V lost 4 bases, and 7 bases had no gene match. Germline CDR1 and CDR2: KGHSH and LQKENI. The CDR3 has 15 residues. CDR3 sequence: CASSLLRAGEETQYF. The CDR3, as DNA: TGTGCCAGCTCACTGCTAAGAGCGGGAGAAGAGACCCAGTACTTC. Supplemented by reference TRBV18 and TRBJ2-5, the full variable domain reads NAGVMQNPRHLVRRRGQEARLRCSPMKGHSHVYWYRQLPEEGLKFMVYLQKENIIDESGMPKERFSAEFPKEGPSILRIQQVVRGDSAAYFCASSLLRAGEETQYFGPGTRLLVL.

The V gene is TRBV4-3, the J gene TRBJ1-2, with D unresolved. Germline V gene data show CDR1 as LGHNA and CDR2 as YSLEER. V lost 0 bases and J 5 bases, leaving 19 bases between the germline ends. The CDR3 extends over 17 amino acids. CDR3 sequence (DNA): TGCGCCAGCAGCCAAGAAGTCTCCGGGAGCCACAAGTATGGCTACACCTTC. Translation: CASSQEVSGSHKYGYTF.

The chain uses TRBV4-2 and TRBJ2-3; 14 bases match TRBD2. Trimming cost V 1 base and J 4 bases; bases outside gene matches: 1. Germline assignment: CDR1 LGHNA and CDR2 YNFKEQ. The CDR3 extends over 16 amino acids. CDR3 protein: CASSQVGLAGADTQYF. The CDR3 coding sequence is TGTGCCAGCAGCCAAGTGGGACTAGCGGGAGCAGATACGCAGTATTTT.

The chain uses TRBV28 and TRBJ1-1; possibly TRBD1 for D (6 bases). CDR1 MDHEN and CDR2 SYDVKM come from the germline V gene. The CDR3 is 14 amino acids. The V gene lost 7 bases and the J gene lost 4 bases, with 16 bases spanning the gap. Written as DNA, the CDR3 is TGTGCCAGCACCACCACGAGGGGGATCACTGAAGCTTTCTTT. Its translation is CASTTTRGITEAFF. Looking up the rest from reference TRBV28 and TRBJ1-1 gives the full variable domain: DVKVTQSSRYLVKRTGEKVFLECVQDMDHENMFWYRQDPGLGLRLIYFSYDVKMKEKGDIPEGYSVSREKKERFSLILESASTNQTSMYLCASTTTRGITEAFFGQGTRLTVV.

CDR3 DNA sequence: TGCGCCAGCAGCTCTATGGACACTTTGGTCTACAATGAGCAGTTCTTC. Protein: CASSSMDTLVYNEQFF. The chain links TRBV5-1 to TRBJ2-1; perhaps TRBD1 as D (5 bases). The V and J ends lost 3 bases and 3 bases respectively, with 16 bases between them. Germline V gene sequence: CDR1 SGHRS, CDR2 YFSETQ. The CDR3 has 16 amino acids.

The V gene is TRBV11-2, the J gene TRBJ1-1; D unclear. Trimming pared 3 bases from V and 0 bases from J, leaving 14 bases between. There are 16 residues in the CDR3. The germline V gene has CDR1 SGHAT and CDR2 FQNNGV. DNA of the CDR3: TGTGCCAGCAGCTTGGGCGAGGGTACCCTGAACACTGAAGCTTTCTTT. It is translated as CASSLGEGTLNTEAFF. Full variable domain (outside the CDR3, taken from reference TRBV11-2 and TRBJ1-1): EAGVAQSPRYKIIEKRQSVAFWCNPISGHATLYWYQQILGQGPKLLIQFQNNGVVDDSQLPKDRFSAERLKGVDSTLKIQPAKLEDSAVYLCASSLGEGTLNTEAFFGQGTRLTVV.

The V gene is TRBV7-9, the J gene TRBJ2-1, with TRBD1 matching 9 bases. This CDR3 is built from 16 residues. V lost 4 bases, J lost 2 bases, and 6 bases stayed unmatched. CDR1 and CDR2 (germline): SEHNR, FQNEAQ (reference sequence). The CDR3, as DNA: TGTGCCAGCAGCTCAGGACAGGGGTTTGCCTACAATGAGCAGTTCTTC. Translation gives CASSSGQGFAYNEQFF.

The V gene is TRBV27, the J gene TRBJ1-2; 7 bases align to TRBD1. Germline V gives CDR1 MNHEY, CDR2 SMNVEV (reference sequence). CDR3 length: 15 residues. J gave up 2 bases and V 1 base, and 4 bases lay outside the gene matches. CDR3 in DNA: TGTGCCAGCAGTTTATTCGCGGGACAGAACTATGGCTACACCTTC. It encodes CASSLFAGQNYGYTF.

This chain links TRBV18 with TRBJ2-1, with a possible D match to TRBD2 (5 bases). This CDR3 has 14 amino acids. Germline-derived CDR1 and CDR2 are KGHSH and LQKENI. Trimming pared 2 bases from V and 8 bases from J, leaving 13 bases between. CDR3 protein: CASSPGSATYEQFF. CDR3 in DNA: TGTGCCAGCTCACCAGGGAGCGCCACATATGAGCAGTTCTTC.

The rearrangement uses TRBV7-9 and TRBJ2-7; tentative D call: TRBD2 (5 bases). V lost 5 bases and J lost 2, with 25 bases in between. The CDR3 contains 18 residues. In germline, CDR1 is SEHNR, CDR2 FQNEAQ (reference sequence). The CDR3: CASSTLRGYLHRAYEQYF. CDR3 coding DNA: TGTGCCAGCAGCACCCTTCGAGGGTACCTCCATCGCGCCTACGAGCAGTACTTC.

This clone was detected a few times. The genes are TRBV7-9 and TRBJ1-1; D remains unclear. Germline CDR1 and CDR2: SEHNR and FQNEAQ (reference sequence). V was clipped by 5 bases and J by 7 bases, with 11 bases between them. This CDR3 comprises 12 residues. CDR3 DNA sequence: TGTGCCAGCAGCACCTCGATCTTTGAAGCTTTCTTT. Protein sequence: CASSTSIFEAFF.

The V gene is TRBV13, the J gene TRBJ1-2, with TRBD1 matching over 8 bases. CDR1 is PRHDT and CDR2 is FYEKMQ in the germline V gene (reference sequence). CDR3 length: 14 residues. The trim removed 5 bases at V and 6 bases at J, leaving 8 bases unmatched. CDR3 nucleotide sequence: TGTGCCAGCAGCCCATCGGGACAGGCCGATGGCTACACCTTC. Encoded protein: CASSPSGQADGYTF.

The V and J genes are TRBV11-1 and TRBJ2-3; TRBD1 matches at 8 bases. Trimming at V came to 6 bases and at J to 2 bases, leaving 10 bases not matched to a gene. Germline V gene lookup returns CDR1 SGHAT and CDR2 FQDESV (reference sequence). CDR3 length: 16 amino acids. CDR3: CASSQPGTGDTDTQYF. The CDR3 DNA follows: TGTGCCAGCAGTCAACCCGGGACAGGAGACACAGATACGCAGTATTTT. Supplemented by reference TRBV11-1 and TRBJ2-3, the full variable domain reads EAEVAQSPRYKITEKSQAVAFWCDPISGHATLYWYRQILGQGPELLVQFQDESVVDDSQLPKDRFSAERLKGVDSTLKIQPAELGDSAMYLCASSQPGTGDTDTQYFGPGTRLTVL.

The gene calls are TRBV7-2 and TRBJ2-1, with 9 bases lining up with TRBD2. J lost 4 bases, V lost 7 bases, and 11 bases had no gene match. In germline, CDR1 is SGHTA, CDR2 FQGNSA. The CDR3 length is 16 residues. CDR3 nucleotide sequence: TGTGCCAGCAATCTGCCGGGCCTAGCGGGGTACAATGAGCAGTTCTTC. Its translation: CASNLPGLAGYNEQFF. Full variable domain (missing parts from reference TRBV7-2 and TRBJ2-1): GAGVSQSPSNKVTEKGKDVELRCDPISGHTALYWYRQSLGQGLEFLIYFQGNSAPDKSGLPSDRFSAERTGGSVSTLTIQRTQQEDSAVYLCASNLPGLAGYNEQFFGPGTRLTVL.

The chain links TRBV28 to TRBJ2-1; 8 nucleotides line up with TRBD1. The V gene's germline CDR1 is MDHEN and CDR2 SYDVKM. After removal of 7 bases from V and 8 bases from J, the junction contained 10 bases not matched to a gene. The CDR3 is made up of 14 amino acids. The DNA of the CDR3 is TGTGCCAGCACACGACAGGGGATTTACGATGAGCAGTTCTTC. This codes for CASTRQGIYDEQFF.

V is TRBV11-3 and J is TRBJ2-1; 9 positions agree with TRBD2. The CDR3 extends over 17 amino acids. Germline loops: CDR1 SGHNT, CDR2 YENEEA. Trimming cost V 1 base and J 2 bases; bases outside gene matches: 6. CDR3 region: CASSLGLAEGTYNEQFF. The CDR3 region has the DNA TGTGCCAGCAGCTTAGGACTAGCGGAGGGCACCTACAATGAGCAGTTCTTC. Filled out from reference TRBV11-3 and TRBJ2-1, the complete variable domain reads EAGVVQSPRYKIIEKKQPVAFWCNPISGHNTLYWYLQNLGQGPELLIRYENEEAVDDSQLPKDRFSAERLKGVDSTLKIQPAELGDSAVYLCASSLGLAEGTYNEQFFGPGTRLTVL.

The V and J genes are TRBV4-1 and TRBJ2-1, with 11 bases identical to TRBD2. Germline CDR1 is MGHRA and CDR2 is YSYEKL. This CDR3 is 15 amino acids long. V was pared by 8 bases and J by 7 bases, with 10 bases of the junction left unmatched. For the CDR3, the DNA is TGCGCCAGCCACGAAACTAGCGGGAGTGGAAATGAGCAGTTCTTC. Protein: CASHETSGSGNEQFF.

The CDR3 coding sequence is TGTGCCAGCAGCTTGGGCAGGGCTGACAAAGCTTTCTTT. The encoded protein is CASSLGRADKAFF. The chain uses TRBV5-6 and TRBJ1-1; a possible D gene is TRBD1 (5 bases). Germline lookup yields CDR1 SGHDT and CDR2 YYEEEE. V was shortened by 0 bases and J by 9 bases, with 12 bases between the two germline ends. The CDR3 loop spans 13 amino acids.

The gene calls are TRBV27 and TRBJ2-3, with a weak D call TRBD1 (6 bases). Germline V CDR1 and CDR2: MNHEY, SMNVEV (reference sequence). CDR3 length equals 12 residues. V was cut by 7 bases and J by 6 bases, with 11 bases left in between. The CDR3 DNA sequence: TGTGCCAGCAACAGGGAAGGGGATACGCAGTATTTT. Translation gives CASNREGDTQYF.

This chain uses TRBV11-1 with TRBJ2-7; D possibly corresponds to TRBD2 (5 bases). Germline V gene data show CDR1 as SGHAT and CDR2 as FQDESV (reference sequence). The V end lost 0 bases, the J end lost 5 bases, and 17 bases lay between the germline ends. The CDR3 sequence is 16 residues long. The CDR3 protein is CASSLAYRGPPDEQYF. In DNA form, the CDR3 reads TGTGCCAGCAGCTTAGCGTACCGGGGTCCTCCTGACGAGCAGTACTTC. The complete variable domain, with remaining parts taken from reference TRBV11-1 and TRBJ2-7, reads EAEVAQSPRYKITEKSQAVAFWCDPISGHATLYWYRQILGQGPELLVQFQDESVVDDSQLPKDRFSAERLKGVDSTLKIQPAELGDSAMYLCASSLAYRGPPDEQYFGPGTRLTVT.

The chain combines TRBV9 with TRBJ2-1; D possibly corresponds to TRBD2 (7 bases). Trimming removed 3 bases from V and 2 bases from J, with 18 bases in between. Germline V gives CDR1 SGDLS, CDR2 YYNGEE. CDR3 length: 17 amino acids. This CDR3 reads CASSGGGGLVAYNEQFF. CDR3 coding DNA: TGTGCCAGCAGCGGAGGGGGAGGGTTAGTGGCCTACAATGAGCAGTTCTTC.

This chain connects TRBV7-8 to TRBJ2-2; 7 positions match TRBD2. CDR3 size: 18 residues. The V and J ends lost 1 base and 0 bases, in that order; junction bases with no gene match: 8. The germline V gene has CDR1 SGHVS and CDR2 FQNEAQ. The CDR3 nucleotides are TGTGCCAGCAGCTTAGTTGTGGCTAGCGGAGCGAACACCGGGGAGCTGTTTTTT. As protein: CASSLVVASGANTGELFF.